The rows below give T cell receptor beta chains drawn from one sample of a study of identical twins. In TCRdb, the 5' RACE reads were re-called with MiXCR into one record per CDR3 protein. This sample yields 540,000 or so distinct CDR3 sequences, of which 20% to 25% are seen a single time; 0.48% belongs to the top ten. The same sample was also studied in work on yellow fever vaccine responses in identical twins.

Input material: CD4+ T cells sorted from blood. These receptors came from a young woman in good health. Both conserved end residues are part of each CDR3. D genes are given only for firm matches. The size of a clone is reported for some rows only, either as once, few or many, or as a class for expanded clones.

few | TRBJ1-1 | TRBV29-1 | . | TGCAGCGTCGAAAGGGGACAAGTGAACACTGAAGCTTTCTTT | CSVERGQVNTEAFF
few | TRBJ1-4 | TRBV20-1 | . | TGCAGTGTGACAGAAGGAGGAGAAAAACTGTTTTTT | CSVTEGGEKLFF
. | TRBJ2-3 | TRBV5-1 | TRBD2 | TGCGCCAGCAGCTTGGCTTTAGCGGGAGCTCCCCCAGATACGCAGTATTTT | CASSLALAGAPPDTQYF
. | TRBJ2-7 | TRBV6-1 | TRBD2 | TGTGCCAGCAGCCCACTAGCGGGAGTCTACGAGCAGTACTTC | CASSPLAGVYEQYF
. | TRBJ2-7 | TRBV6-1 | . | TGTGCCAGCAGTCGACTAGGAGGGGGAAAATCCTACGAGCAGTACTTC | CASSRLGGGKSYEQYF
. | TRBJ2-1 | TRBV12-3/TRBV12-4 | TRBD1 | TGTGCCAGCAGTTTGTATGGGCAGGGGGCTCGGTTCTTC | CASSLYGQGARFF
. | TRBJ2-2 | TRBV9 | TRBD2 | TGTGCCAGCAGCGTAGTTGAGGGACTAGCGGGATCGTCCGCCGGGGAGCTGTTTTTT | CASSVVEGLAGSSAGELFF
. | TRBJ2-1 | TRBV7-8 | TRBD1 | TGTGCCAGCAGAAACATTAAGGACAGGGGGCCCTACAATGAGCAGTTCTTC | CASRNIKDRGPYNEQFF
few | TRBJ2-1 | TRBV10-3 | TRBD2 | TGTGCCATCAGTGAGACTAGCGGATACGGATACAATGAGCAGTTCTTC | CAISETSGYGYNEQFF
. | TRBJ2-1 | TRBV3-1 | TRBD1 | TGTGCCAGCAGCCAGACGACAGGGCTCCTCTACAATGAGCAGTTCTTC | CASSQTTGLLYNEQFF
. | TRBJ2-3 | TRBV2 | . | TGTGCCCTACCGTATCGGGACGCCCCAAGGGCGGAAGATACGCAGTATTTT | CALPYRDAPRAEDTQYF
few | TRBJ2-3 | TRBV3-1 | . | TGTGCCAGCAGCCAAGTGATGTCCACAGATACGCAGTATTTT | CASSQVMSTDTQYF
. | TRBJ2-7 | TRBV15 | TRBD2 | TGTGCCACCAGCGAACTGGGACTAGCGGGGGACTACGAGCAGTACTTC | CATSELGLAGDYEQYF
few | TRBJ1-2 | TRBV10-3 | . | TGTGCCATCAGCAACAGGAGAGGCTACACCTTC | CAISNRRGYTF
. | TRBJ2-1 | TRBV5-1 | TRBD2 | TGCGCCAGCAGCTTAACTAGCGGACATGGGAGTGAGCAGTTCTTC | CASSLTSGHGSEQFF
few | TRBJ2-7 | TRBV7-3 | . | TGTGCCACGGTTTCGGGTGAGCAGTACTTC | CATVSGEQYF
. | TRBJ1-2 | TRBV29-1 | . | TGCAGCGCTTATGGCTACACCTTC | CSAYGYTF
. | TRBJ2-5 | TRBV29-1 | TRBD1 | TGCAGCGTTGAAGTCTCCGGGACAGGCTTTGGTGAGACCCAGTACTTC | CSVEVSGTGFGETQYF
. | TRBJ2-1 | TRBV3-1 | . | TGTGCCAGCAGTCAAGGCGGATACGGCTCCTACAATGAGCAGTTCTTC | CASSQGGYGSYNEQFF